This T cell receptor beta chain is from a study of early T cells in non-severe SARS-CoV-2 infection. This CDR3 is built from 14 residues. Germline V gene data show CDR1 as LGHDT and CDR2 as YNNKEL (reference sequence). The V end was cut by 4 bases, the J end by 4 bases, with 13 bases between. TCRdb reanalysed the 5' RACE reads using MiXCR and keeps one entry per CDR3 protein. The table shows around 78,000 distinct CDR3 sequences, with about 14% occurring only once. This TCR came from an adult who was a healthcare worker with PCR-confirmed SARS-CoV-2 infection or an uninfected control (not recorded which). The chain links TRBV3-1 to TRBJ2-5; maybe TRBD2 (5 bases). Sequencing was performed on whole blood. The CDR3 loop is CASSLLASRETQYF. The DNA of the CDR3 is TGTGCCAGCAGCCTGCTGGCTAGCAGAGAGACCCAGTACTTC.